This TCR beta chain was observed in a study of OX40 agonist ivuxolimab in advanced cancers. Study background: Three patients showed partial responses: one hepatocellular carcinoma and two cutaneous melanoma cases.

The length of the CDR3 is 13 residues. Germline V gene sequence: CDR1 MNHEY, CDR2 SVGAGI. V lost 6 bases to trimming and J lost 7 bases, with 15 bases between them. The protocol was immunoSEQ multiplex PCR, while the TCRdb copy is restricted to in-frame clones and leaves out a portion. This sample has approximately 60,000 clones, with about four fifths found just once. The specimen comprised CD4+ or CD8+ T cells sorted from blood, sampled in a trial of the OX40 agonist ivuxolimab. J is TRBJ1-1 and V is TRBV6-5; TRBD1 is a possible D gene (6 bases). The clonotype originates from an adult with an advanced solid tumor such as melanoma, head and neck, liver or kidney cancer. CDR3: CASRLGHGGEAFF. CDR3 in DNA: TGTGCCAGCAGATTGGGACACGGGGGTGAAGCTTTCTTT.